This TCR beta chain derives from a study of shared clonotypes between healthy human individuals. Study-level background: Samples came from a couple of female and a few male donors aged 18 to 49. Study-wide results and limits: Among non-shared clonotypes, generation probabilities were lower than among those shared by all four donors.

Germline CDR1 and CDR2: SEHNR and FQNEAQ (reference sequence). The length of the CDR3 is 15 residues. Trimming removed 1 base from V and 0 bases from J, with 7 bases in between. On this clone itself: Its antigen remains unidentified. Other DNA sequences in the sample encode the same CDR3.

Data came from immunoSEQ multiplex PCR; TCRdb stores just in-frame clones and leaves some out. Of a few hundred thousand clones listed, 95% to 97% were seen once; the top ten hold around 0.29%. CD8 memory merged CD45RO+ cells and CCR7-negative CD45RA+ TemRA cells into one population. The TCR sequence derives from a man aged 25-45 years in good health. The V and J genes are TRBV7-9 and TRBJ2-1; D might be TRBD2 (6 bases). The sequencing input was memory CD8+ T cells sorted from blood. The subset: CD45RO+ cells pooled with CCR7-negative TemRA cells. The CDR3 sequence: CASSLGGGSYNEQFF. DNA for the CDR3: TGTGCCAGCAGCTTAGGGGGAGGCTCCTACAATGAGCAGTTCTTC.